Listed below are T cell receptor beta chains from one sample, sequenced in a study of graft-versus-host responses after intestinal transplantation. Repertoires were generated with immunoSEQ multiplex PCR, while TCRdb's copy carries only in-frame clones and drops some. The repertoire holds approximately 80,000 clones, about 88% seen once, with approximately 0.34% in the top ten. No antigen has been assigned to these receptors. The input for sequencing was unstimulated CD4+ T cells sorted from spleen or lymph node cells, taken before intestinal transplant. The receptors were gathered from a human donor who received an intestinal transplant. The CDR3 runs from the conserved cysteine through the conserved F or W. A D gene is named only where the DNA matches it firmly. Clone size is given for some rows only: seen once, a few or many times, or a class if the clone is expanded.

TRBV5-6	TRBJ1-1	TRBD1	-	CASRLGQGGTEAFF	TGTGCCAGCAGACTTGGACAGGGGGGCACTGAAGCTTTCTTT
TRBV11-3	TRBJ2-1	TRBD2	-	CASSLDPGGEQFF	TGTGCCAGCAGCTTAGATCCGGGGGGGGAGCAGTTCTTC
TRBV28	TRBJ2-7	-	-	CASRSYPGSYEQYF	TGTGCCAGCAGATCGTACCCAGGCTCCTACGAGCAGTACTTC
TRBV4-1	TRBJ1-5	TRBD1	-	CASSRGTGDNQPQHF	TGCGCCAGCAGCCGAGGGACAGGGGACAATCAGCCCCAGCATTTT
TRBV11-1	TRBJ2-7	-	-	CASSFPMGFGRGVSYEQYF	TGTGCCAGCAGCTTCCCCATGGGTTTTGGCAGGGGGGTTTCCTACGAGCAGTACTTC
TRBV28	TRBJ1-2	-	-	CASSFGQTNLYGYTF	TGTGCCAGCAGTTTTGGACAGACAAACCTCTATGGCTACACCTTC
TRBV5-1	TRBJ2-2	-	-	CASSPQGWGTGELFF	TGCGCCAGCAGCCCCCAGGGATGGGGCACCGGGGAGCTGTTTTTT
TRBV28	TRBJ1-5	TRBD1	-	CASSPRRRQGAWVNQPQHF	TGTGCCAGCAGTCCCCGCCGCCGACAGGGGGCGTGGGTTAATCAGCCCCAGCATTTT
TRBV7-2	TRBJ2-7	-	once	CASSRTAGNYEQYF	TGTGCCAGCAGTCGGACAGCCGGAAACTACGAGCAGTACTTC
TRBV15	TRBJ2-1	-	-	CATSQGLLNEQFF	TGTGCCACCAGCCAAGGACTCCTAAATGAGCAGTTCTTC
TRBV25-1	TRBJ2-7	-	-	CASSESAGGTYEQYF	TGTGCCAGCAGTGAATCGGCAGGTGGAACCTACGAGCAGTACTTC
TRBV5-1	TRBJ2-7	TRBD2	-	CASRGRGTSGAHSSYEQYF	TGCGCCAGCAGGGGGCGCGGGACTAGCGGGGCCCACTCCTCCTACGAGCAGTACTTC
TRBV11-2	TRBJ2-1	-	-	CASSLKARVAGNYNEQFF	TGTGCCAGCAGCTTGAAGGCCCGGGTGGCAGGGAACTACAATGAGCAGTTCTTC
TRBV27	TRBJ1-4	-	-	CASSLTGRATNEKLFF	TGTGCCAGCAGTTTAACAGGGCGTGCAACTAATGAAAAACTGTTTTTT
TRBV13	TRBJ2-7	TRBD2	-	CASSLPSGGAHEQYF	TGTGCCAGCAGCCTGCCTAGCGGGGGGGCGCACGAGCAGTACTTC
TRBV7-3	TRBJ2-3	TRBD1	-	CASSRQGMGDTQYF	TGTGCCAGCAGCCGACAGGGGATGGGAGATACGCAGTATTTT
TRBV2	TRBJ1-5	TRBD1	-	CASSEQGALNQPQHF	TGTGCCAGCAGTGAGCAGGGGGCTCTCAATCAGCCCCAGCATTTT
TRBV18	TRBJ2-7	-	few	CASSPPSKLYEQYF	TGTGCCAGCTCACCACCTAGCAAATTATACGAGCAGTACTTC
TRBV20-1	TRBJ2-3	-	-	CSAKLTDTQYF	TGCAGTGCGAAACTAACAGATACGCAGTATTTT
TRBV7-9	TRBJ2-3	-	-	CASSSRTYTDTQYF	TGTGCCAGCAGCTCTAGAACATACACAGATACGCAGTATTTT
TRBV2	TRBJ1-3	-	-	CASSEIGRALGNTIYF	TGTGCCAGCAGTGAAATTGGCAGGGCACTCGGAAACACCATATATTTT
TRBV6-5	TRBJ2-3	TRBD2	-	CASSSIAGGLDTQYF	TGTGCCAGCAGTTCGATAGCGGGGGGGCTAGATACGCAGTATTTT
TRBV5-4	TRBJ1-2	-	-	CASSLVDRPSYGYTF	TGTGCCAGCAGCTTGGTAGACAGGCCCAGCTATGGCTACACCTTC
TRBV19	TRBJ2-2	TRBD2	once	CASSRGLAGGAGELFF	TGTGCCAGTAGTAGGGGACTAGCGGGGGGGGCCGGGGAGCTGTTTTTT
TRBV19	TRBJ1-5	-	-	CASSPRTYSNQPQHF	TGTGCCAGTAGTCCCCGGACATATAGCAATCAGCCCCAGCATTTT
TRBV18	TRBJ1-1	TRBD1	-	CASSPDRERAFF	TGTGCCAGCTCACCGGACAGGGAGCGAGCTTTCTTT
TRBV5-1	TRBJ2-7	-	-	CASSLDTNSYEQYF	TGCGCCAGCAGCTTGGACACTAACTCCTACGAGCAGTACTTC
TRBV18	TRBJ2-2	-	-	CASSLRDSTNTGELFF	TGTGCCAGCTCCCTTCGGGACTCTACGAACACCGGGGAGCTGTTTTTT